This T cell receptor beta chain was observed in a study of spatial heterogeneity in lung cancer. Whole-study results and caveats: Ubiquitous expanded tumor TCRs were seen in blood more at resection than at follow-up.

In this sample, this clonotype turned up once. The antigen remains unidentified. The J segment lost 3 bases and the V segment lost 0 bases, leaving 2 bases of the junction unmatched. This CDR3 is built from 15 residues. CDR1 and CDR2 from the germline V gene are SGHRS and YFSETQ. Each TCR cDNA molecule bore a unique molecular identifier. MiXCR, run by TCRdb on the 5' RACE reads, gives a single entry per CDR3 protein. Counted here are 7,500 to 8,000 distinct CDR3 sequences, roughly 8.6% occurring once; the ten biggest clones make up roughly half. Time point defined: sample taken at primary tumor resection. A total of around 72 untreated early-stage non-small cell lung cancer patients served as donors.

The TCR was taken from a male donor with early-stage non-small cell lung cancer. The starting material was PBMCs, obtained at surgery. V and J are TRBV5-1 and TRBJ2-2; 7 bases are shared with TRBD1. The CDR3 DNA follows: TGCGCCAGCAGCTTGGAAGGACAGGACACCGGGGAGCTGTTTTTT. Its translation: CASSLEGQDTGELFF.